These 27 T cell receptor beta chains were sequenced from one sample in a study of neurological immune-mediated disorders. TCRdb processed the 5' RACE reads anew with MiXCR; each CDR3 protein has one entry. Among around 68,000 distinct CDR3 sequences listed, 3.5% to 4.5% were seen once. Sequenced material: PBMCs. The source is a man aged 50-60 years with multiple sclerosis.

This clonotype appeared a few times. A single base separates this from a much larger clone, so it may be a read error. The CDR3 loop reads CASSPRTSGAKKIQYF. The CDR3 DNA is TGTGCCAGCAGCCCCCGGACTAGCGGAGCCAAAAAAATTCAGTACTTC. The V and J genes are TRBV7-9 and TRBJ2-4, with TRBD2 identical over 10 bases. CDR1 is SEHNR and CDR2 is FQNEAQ in the germline V gene (reference sequence). The CDR3 loop spans 16 amino acids.

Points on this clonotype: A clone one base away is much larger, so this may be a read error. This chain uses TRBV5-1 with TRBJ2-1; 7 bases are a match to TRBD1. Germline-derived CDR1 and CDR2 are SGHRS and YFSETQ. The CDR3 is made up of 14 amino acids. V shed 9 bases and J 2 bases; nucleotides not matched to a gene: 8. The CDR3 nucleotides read TGCGCCACCTCCACAGGGGAAACCTACAATGAGCAGTTCTTC. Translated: CATSTGETYNEQFF.

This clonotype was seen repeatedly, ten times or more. The CDR3 region is CASSTGYRGYTF. CDR3 nucleotide sequence: TGTGCCAGCAGCACAGGGTATCGTGGCTACACCTTC. The chain recombines TRBV12-3 or TRBV12-4 with TRBJ1-2; maybe TRBD1 (6 bases). The CDR3 loop spans 12 amino acids. Trimming removed 6 bases from V and 7 bases from J, with 12 bases in between.

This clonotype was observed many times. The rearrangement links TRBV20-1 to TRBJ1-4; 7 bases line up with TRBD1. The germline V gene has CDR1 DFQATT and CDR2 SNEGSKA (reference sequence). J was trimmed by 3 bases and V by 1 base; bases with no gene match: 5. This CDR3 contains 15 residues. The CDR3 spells CSARAGGTANEKLFF. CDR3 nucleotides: TGCAGTGCTAGAGCCGGCGGGACAGCTAATGAAAAACTGTTTTTT.

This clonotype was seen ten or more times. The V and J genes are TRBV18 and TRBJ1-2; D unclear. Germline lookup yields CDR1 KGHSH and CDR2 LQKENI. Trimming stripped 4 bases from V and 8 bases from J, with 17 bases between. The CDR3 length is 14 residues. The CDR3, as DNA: TGTGCCAGCTCACGCTTAGATACAGCCTACGGCTACACCTTC. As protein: CASSRLDTAYGYTF.

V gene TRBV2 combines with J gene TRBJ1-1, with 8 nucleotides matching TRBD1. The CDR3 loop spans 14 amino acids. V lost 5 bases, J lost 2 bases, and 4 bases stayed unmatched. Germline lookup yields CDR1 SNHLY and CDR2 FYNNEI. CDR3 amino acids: CASSPGQANTEAFF. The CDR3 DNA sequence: TGTGCCAGCAGTCCGGGACAGGCCAACACTGAAGCTTTCTTT.

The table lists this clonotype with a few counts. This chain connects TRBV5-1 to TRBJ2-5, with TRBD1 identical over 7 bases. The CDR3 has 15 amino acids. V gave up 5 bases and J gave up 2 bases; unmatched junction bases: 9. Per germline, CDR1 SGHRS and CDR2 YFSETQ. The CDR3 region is CASRRDSRGQETQYF. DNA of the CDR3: TGCGCCAGCAGACGGGACAGCCGAGGGCAAGAGACCCAGTACTTC. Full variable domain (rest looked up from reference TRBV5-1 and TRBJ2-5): KAGVTQTPRYLIKTRGQQVTLSCSPISGHRSVSWYQQTPGQGLQFLFEYFSETQRNKGNFPGRFSGRQFSNSRSEMNVSTLELGDSALYLCASRRDSRGQETQYFGPGTRLLVL.

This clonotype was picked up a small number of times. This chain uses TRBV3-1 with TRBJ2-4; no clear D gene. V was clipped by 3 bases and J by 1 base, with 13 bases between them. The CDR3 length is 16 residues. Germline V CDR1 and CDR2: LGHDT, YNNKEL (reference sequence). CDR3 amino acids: CASSHLVVGAKNIQYF. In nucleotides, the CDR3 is TGTGCCAGCAGCCATCTTGTTGTTGGGGCCAAAAACATTCAGTACTTC.

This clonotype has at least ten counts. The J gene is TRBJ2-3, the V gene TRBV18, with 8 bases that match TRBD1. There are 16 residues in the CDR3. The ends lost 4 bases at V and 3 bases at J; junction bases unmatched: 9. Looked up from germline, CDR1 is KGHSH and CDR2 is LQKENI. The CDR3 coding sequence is TGTGCCAGCTCACAGACCGGGACAGGAAGGACAGATACGCAGTATTTT. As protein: CASSQTGTGRTDTQYF.

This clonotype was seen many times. The CDR3 DNA sequence: TGTGCCAGCAGTTACTCCGCAGGCTACACTGAAGCTTTCTTT. Its protein product is CASSYSAGYTEAFF. The V call is TRBV6-5, the J call TRBJ1-1; D unclear. Trimming pared 0 bases from V and 3 bases from J, leaving 8 bases between. The CDR3 covers 14 residues. Per germline, CDR1 MNHEY and CDR2 SVGAGI.

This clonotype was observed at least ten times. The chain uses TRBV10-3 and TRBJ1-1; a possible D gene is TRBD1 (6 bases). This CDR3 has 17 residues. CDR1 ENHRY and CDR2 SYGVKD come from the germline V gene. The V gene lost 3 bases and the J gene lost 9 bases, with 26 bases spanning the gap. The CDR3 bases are TGTGCCATCAGTGATTTTTACAGGGTAGGATCTTTCGTCAAAGCTTTCTTT. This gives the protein CAISDFYRVGSFVKAFF.

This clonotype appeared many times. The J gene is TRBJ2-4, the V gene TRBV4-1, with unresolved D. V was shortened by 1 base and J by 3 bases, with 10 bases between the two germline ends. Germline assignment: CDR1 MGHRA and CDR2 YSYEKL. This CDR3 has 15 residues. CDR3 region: CASSQGQNLKNIQYF. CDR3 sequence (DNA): TGCGCCAGCAGCCAAGGGCAAAACCTCAAAAACATTCAGTACTTC.

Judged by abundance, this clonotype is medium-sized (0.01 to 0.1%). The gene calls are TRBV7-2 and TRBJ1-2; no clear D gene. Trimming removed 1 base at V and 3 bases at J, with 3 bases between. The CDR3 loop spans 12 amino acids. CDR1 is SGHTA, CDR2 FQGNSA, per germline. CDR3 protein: CASSLVDYGYTF. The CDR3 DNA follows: TGTGCCAGCAGCTTAGTAGACTATGGCTACACCTTC.

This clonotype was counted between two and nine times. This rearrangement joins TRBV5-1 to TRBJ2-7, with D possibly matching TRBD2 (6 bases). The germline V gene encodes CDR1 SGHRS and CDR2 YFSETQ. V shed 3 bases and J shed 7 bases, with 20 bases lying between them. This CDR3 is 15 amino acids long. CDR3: CASSWIIGSSREQYF. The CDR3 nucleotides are TGCGCCAGCAGCTGGATCATCGGGAGCAGTAGAGAGCAGTACTTC.

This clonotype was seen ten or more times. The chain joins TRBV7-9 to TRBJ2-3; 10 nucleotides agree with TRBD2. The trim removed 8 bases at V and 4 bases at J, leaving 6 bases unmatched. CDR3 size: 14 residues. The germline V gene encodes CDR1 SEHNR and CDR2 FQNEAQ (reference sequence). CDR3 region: CASSERGGPDTQYF. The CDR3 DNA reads TGTGCCAGCTCCGAGCGGGGGGGCCCAGATACGCAGTATTTT. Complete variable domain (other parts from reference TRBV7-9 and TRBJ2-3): DTGVSQNPRHKITKRGQNVTFRCDPISEHNRLYWYRQTLGQGPEFLTYFQNEAQLEKSRLLSDRFSAERPKGSFSTLEIQRTEQGDSAMYLCASSERGGPDTQYFGPGTRLTVL.

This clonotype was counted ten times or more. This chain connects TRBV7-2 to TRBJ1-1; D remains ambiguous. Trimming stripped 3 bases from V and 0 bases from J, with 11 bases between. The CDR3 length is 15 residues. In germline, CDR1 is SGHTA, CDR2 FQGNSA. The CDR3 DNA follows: TGTGCCAGCAGCTTTAGCCCAAGGATGAACACTGAAGCTTTCTTT. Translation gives CASSFSPRMNTEAFF. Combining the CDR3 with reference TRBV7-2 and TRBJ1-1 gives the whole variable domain GAGVSQSPSNKVTEKGKDVELRCDPISGHTALYWYRQSLGQGLEFLIYFQGNSAPDKSGLPSDRFSAERTGGSVSTLTIQRTQQEDSAVYLCASSFSPRMNTEAFFGQGTRLTVV.

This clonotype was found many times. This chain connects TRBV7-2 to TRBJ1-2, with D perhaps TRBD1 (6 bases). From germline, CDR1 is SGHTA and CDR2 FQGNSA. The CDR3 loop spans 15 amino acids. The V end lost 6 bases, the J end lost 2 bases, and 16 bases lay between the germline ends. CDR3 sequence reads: CASRPVPGQNYGYTF. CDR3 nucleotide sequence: TGTGCCAGCAGGCCCGTTCCAGGACAGAACTATGGCTACACCTTC.

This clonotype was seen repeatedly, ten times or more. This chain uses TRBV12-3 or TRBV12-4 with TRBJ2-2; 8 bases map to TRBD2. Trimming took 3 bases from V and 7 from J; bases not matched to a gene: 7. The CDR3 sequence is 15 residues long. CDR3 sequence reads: CASSFPSGGHGELFF. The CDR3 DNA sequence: TGTGCCAGCAGTTTCCCCAGCGGGGGTCACGGGGAGCTGTTTTTT.

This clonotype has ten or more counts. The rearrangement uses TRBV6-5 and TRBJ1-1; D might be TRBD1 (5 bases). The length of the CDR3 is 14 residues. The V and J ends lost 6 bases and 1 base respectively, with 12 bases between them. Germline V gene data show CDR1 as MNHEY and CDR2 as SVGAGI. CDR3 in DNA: TGTGCCAGCAGATCAGGGAGATCGAACACTGAAGCTTTCTTT. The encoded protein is CASRSGRSNTEAFF.

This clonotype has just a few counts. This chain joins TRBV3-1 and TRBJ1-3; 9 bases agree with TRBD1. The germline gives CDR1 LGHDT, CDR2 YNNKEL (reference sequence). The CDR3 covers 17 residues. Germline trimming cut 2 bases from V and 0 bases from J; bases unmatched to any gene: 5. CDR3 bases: TGTGCCAGCAGCCAAATGGGGACAGGGAACTCTGGAAACACCATATATTTT. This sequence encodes CASSQMGTGNSGNTIYF. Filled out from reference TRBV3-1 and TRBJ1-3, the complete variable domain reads DTAVSQTPKYLVTQMGNDKSIKCEQNLGHDTMYWYKQDSKKFLKIMFSYNNKELIINETVPNRFSPKSPDKAHLNLHINSLELGDSAVYFCASSQMGTGNSGNTIYFGEGSWLTVV.

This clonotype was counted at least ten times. The CDR3 region has the DNA TGCAGTGCTCTCACTAGCGGGGGTAGCACAGATACGCAGTATTTT. This gives the protein CSALTSGGSTDTQYF. The rearrangement uses TRBV20-1 and TRBJ2-3; 11 bases align to TRBD2. Per the germline V gene, CDR1 is DFQATT and CDR2 is SNEGSKA (reference sequence). This CDR3 has 15 residues. With V trimmed by 5 bases and J by 0 bases, 4 bases remained unmatched.

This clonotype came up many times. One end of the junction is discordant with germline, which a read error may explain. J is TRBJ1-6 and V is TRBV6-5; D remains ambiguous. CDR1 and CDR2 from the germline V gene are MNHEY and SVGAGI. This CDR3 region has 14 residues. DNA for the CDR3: TGTGCCAGCAGGCCCTCAGGATGGGATTCACCCCTCAACTTT. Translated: CASRPSGWDSPLNF.

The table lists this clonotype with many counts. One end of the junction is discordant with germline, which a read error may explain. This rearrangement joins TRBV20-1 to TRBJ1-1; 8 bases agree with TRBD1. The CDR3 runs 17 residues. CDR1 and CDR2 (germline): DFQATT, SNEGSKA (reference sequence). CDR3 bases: TGCAGTGCTAGAATCCGAGGACAGGGTGGGTTGAACGCTGAAGCTTTCTTT. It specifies CSARIRGQGGLNAEAFF.

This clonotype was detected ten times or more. Here the CDR3 DNA reads TGTGCCAGCAGCAGGGACACCCGAGCGAACACCGGGGAGCTGTTTTTT. The encoded protein is CASSRDTRANTGELFF. V is TRBV7-2 and J is TRBJ2-2; D possibly corresponds to TRBD1 (6 bases). V was cut by 5 bases and J by 0 bases, with 13 bases left in between. The germline V gene has CDR1 SGHTA and CDR2 FQGNSA. CDR3 length: 16 amino acids. The full variable domain, with the rest looked up from reference TRBV7-2 and TRBJ2-2, is GAGVSQSPSNKVTEKGKDVELRCDPISGHTALYWYRQSLGQGLEFLIYFQGNSAPDKSGLPSDRFSAERTGGSVSTLTIQRTQQEDSAVYLCASSRDTRANTGELFFGEGSRLTVL.

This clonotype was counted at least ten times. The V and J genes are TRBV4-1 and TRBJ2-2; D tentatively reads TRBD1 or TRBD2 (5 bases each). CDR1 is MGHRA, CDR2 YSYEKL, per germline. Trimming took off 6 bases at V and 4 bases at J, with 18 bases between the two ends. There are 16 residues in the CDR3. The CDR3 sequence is CASRPRGRPVTGELFF. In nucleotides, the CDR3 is TGCGCCAGCAGACCGAGGGGCCGACCGGTCACCGGGGAGCTGTTTTTT.

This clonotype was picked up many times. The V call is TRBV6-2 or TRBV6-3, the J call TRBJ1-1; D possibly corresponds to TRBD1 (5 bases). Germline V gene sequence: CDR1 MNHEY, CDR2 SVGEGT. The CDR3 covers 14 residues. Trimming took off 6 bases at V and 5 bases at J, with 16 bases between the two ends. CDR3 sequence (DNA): TGTGCCAGCAGAACGGGCGCAGGGAAGACTGAAGCTTTCTTT. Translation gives CASRTGAGKTEAFF.

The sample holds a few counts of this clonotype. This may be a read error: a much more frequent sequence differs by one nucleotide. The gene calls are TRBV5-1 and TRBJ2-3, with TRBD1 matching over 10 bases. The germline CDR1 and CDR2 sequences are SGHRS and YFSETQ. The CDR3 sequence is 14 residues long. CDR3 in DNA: TGCACCACCGGTCGGGACAGGGGTACAGATACGCAGTATTTT. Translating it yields CTTGRDRGTDTQYF.